The 2 T cell receptor beta chains listed next were all sequenced from one sample in a study of cytomegalovirus exposure and HLA in healthy donors. Some clones are missing from TCRdb's copy, which holds only in-frame ones; the method was immunoSEQ multiplex PCR. The table has 90,000 to 150,000 clones, around 89% seen once; the top ten hold about 1.8%. The specimen was PBMCs. These receptors all stem from a man in his late teens or twenties in good health and CMV-seronegative.

The chain uses TRBV27 and TRBJ2-2, with D unclear. Trimming took 0 bases from V and 4 from J, leaving 6 bases between them. The germline CDR1 and CDR2 sequences are MNHEY and SMNVEV (reference sequence). The length of the CDR3 is 14 residues. The CDR3 region has the DNA TGTGCCAGCAGTTTATCTCAGATCACCGGGGAGCTGTTTTTT. It specifies CASSLSQITGELFF.

The rearrangement joins TRBV2 to TRBJ2-2; the match to TRBD2 covers 7 bases. The germline V gene has CDR1 SNHLY and CDR2 FYNNEI. The CDR3 is made up of 16 amino acids. The J segment lost 3 bases and the V segment lost 3 bases, leaving 7 bases of the junction unmatched. CDR3 amino acids: CASSDGVAGYTGELFF. CDR3 nucleotide sequence: TGTGCCAGCAGTGACGGGGTAGCGGGCTACACCGGGGAGCTGTTTTTT.